Detailed here is one T cell receptor beta chain. This may be a read error: a much more frequent sequence differs by one nucleotide. Each of the donors had 9 to 10 milliliters of peripheral blood drawn into EDTA-treated Vacutainer tubes. Extracted total RNA amounted to at least 5 micrograms for each sample. This entry comes from a study of blood T cells in healthy people across ages. Through a sample-barcoded 5' primer and a J-beta primer mix, a second PCR was run for roughly 6 to 11 cycles. Each cDNA molecule, via a template-switch adaptor with 12 random nucleotides, was tagged. TCRdb reprocessed the 5' RACE reads with MiXCR, giving one entry per CDR3 protein. The sample records over a million distinct CDR3 sequences, 42% being singletons. The sequence derives from a woman younger than 30 in good health. The sample comprised blood.

CDR3 sequence (DNA): TGTGCCGTCAGTGCCAGCGGGAGTTCAGGGGTTGGCTACACCTTC. The encoded protein is CAVSASGSSGVGYTF. The V gene is TRBV10-3, the J gene TRBJ1-2, with a possible D match to TRBD1 (6 bases). The CDR3 is 15 amino acids. CDR1 and CDR2 (germline): ENHRY, SYGVKD.